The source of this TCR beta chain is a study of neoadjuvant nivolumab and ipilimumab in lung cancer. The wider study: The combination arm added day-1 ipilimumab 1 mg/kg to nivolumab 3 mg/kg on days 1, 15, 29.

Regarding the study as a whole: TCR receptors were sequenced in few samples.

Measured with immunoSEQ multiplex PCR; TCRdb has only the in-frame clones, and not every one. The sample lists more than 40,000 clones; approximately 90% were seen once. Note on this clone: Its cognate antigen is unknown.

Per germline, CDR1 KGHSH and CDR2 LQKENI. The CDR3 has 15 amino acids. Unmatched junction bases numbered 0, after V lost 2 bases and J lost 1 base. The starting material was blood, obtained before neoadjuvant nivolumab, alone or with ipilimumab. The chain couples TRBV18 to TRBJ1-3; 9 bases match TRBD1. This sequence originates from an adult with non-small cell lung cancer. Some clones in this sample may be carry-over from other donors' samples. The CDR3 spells CASSPGTGSGNTIYF. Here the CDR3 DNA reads TGTGCCAGCTCACCAGGGACAGGGTCTGGAAACACCATATATTTT.